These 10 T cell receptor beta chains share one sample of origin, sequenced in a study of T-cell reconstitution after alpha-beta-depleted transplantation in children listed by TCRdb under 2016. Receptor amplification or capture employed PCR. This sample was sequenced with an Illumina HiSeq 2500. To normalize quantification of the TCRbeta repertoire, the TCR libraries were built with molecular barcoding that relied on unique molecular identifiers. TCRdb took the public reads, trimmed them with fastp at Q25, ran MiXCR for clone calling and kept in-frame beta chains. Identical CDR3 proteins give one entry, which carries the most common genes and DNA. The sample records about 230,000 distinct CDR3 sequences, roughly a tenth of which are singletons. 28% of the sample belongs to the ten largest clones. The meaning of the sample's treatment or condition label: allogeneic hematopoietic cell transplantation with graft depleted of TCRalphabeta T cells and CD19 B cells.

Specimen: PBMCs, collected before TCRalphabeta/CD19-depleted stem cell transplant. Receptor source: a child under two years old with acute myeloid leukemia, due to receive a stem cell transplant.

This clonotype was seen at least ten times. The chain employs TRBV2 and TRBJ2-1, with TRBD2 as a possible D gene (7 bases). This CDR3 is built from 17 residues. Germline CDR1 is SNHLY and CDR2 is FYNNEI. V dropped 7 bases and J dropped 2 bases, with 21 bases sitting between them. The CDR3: CASNWGLADHPYNEQFF. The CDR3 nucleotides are TGTGCCAGCAATTGGGGGCTAGCGGATCACCCCTACAATGAGCAGTTCTTC.

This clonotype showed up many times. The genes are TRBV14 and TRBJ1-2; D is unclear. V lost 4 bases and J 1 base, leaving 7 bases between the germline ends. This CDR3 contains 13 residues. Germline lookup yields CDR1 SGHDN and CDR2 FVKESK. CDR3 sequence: CASSPRSNYGYTF. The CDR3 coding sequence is TGTGCCAGCAGCCCCAGGAGTAACTATGGCTACACCTTC.

In nucleotides, the CDR3 is TGTGCCAGTAGTCTTTCAGGGTTCAACACCGGGGAGCTGTTTTTT. Its translation is CASSLSGFNTGELFF. This sequence joins TRBV19 and TRBJ2-2, with D possibly matching TRBD1 (5 bases). The CDR3 has 15 residues. The germline V and J ends were trimmed by 5 bases and 2 bases, with 12 bases remaining between them. Germline CDR1 and CDR2: LNHDA and SQIVND (reference sequence).

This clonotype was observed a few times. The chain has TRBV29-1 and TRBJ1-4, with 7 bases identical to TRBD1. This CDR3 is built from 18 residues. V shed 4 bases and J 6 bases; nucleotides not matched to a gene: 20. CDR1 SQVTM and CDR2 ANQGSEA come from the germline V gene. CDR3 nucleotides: TGCAGCGTTGTTCGTGACAGGGCACGCAGGGAATTGGATGAAAAACTGTTTTTT. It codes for CSVVRDRARRELDEKLFF.

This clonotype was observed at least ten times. In DNA, the CDR3 is TGTGCCAGCAGTCCGACAGGGGTTGAGACCCAGTACTTC. Translation: CASSPTGVETQYF. The chain has TRBV12-3 or TRBV12-4 and TRBJ2-5, with 8 bases that match TRBD1. Germline trimming cut 5 bases from V and 5 bases from J; bases unmatched to any gene: 4. The CDR3 runs 13 residues.

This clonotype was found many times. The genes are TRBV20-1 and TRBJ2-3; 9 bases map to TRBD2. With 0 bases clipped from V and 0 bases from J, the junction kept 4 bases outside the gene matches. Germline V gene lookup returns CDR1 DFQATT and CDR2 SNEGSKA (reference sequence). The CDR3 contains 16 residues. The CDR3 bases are TGCAGTGCTAGAGATGAAACTAGCGGGAGCACAGATACGCAGTATTTT. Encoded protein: CSARDETSGSTDTQYF.

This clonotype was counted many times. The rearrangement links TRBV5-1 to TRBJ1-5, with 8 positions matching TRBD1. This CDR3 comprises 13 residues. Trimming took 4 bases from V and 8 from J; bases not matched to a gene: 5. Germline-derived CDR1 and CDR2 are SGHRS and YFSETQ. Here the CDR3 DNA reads TGCGCCAGCAGCCGGACAGGGTTGGAGCCCCAGCATTTT. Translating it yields CASSRTGLEPQHF.

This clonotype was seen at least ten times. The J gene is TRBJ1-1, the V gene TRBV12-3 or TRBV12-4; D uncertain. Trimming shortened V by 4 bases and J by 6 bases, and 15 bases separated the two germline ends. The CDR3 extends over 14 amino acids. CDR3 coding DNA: TGTGCCAGCAGTTCCTTCTCGGGTTTATCTGAAGCTTTCTTT. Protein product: CASSSFSGLSEAFF.

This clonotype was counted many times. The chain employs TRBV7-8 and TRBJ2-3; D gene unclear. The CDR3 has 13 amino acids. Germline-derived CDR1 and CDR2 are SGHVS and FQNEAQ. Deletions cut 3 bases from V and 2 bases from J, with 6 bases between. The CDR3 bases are TGTGCCAGCAGCTTTCGAGTCACAGATACGCAGTATTTT. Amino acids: CASSFRVTDTQYF.

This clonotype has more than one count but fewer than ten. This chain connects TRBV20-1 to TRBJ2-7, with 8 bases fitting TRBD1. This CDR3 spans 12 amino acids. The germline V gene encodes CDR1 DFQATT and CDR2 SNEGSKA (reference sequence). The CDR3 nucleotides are TGCAGCGCCGGCAGGGGGCTCGACGAGCAGTACTTC. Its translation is CSAGRGLDEQYF.